This TCR beta chain was captured by sequencing in a study of beta chain features in type 1 diabetes. Notes on this clone: What it binds is unknown. Mismatch with germline at one junction end may stem from a read error.

CDR1 and CDR2 from the germline V gene are SEHNR and FQNEAQ (reference sequence). The CDR3 contains 11 residues. TCRB transcripts that were expressed got sequenced, as all of the isolated RNA had been reverse transcribed. The table came from immunoSEQ multiplex PCR; TCRdb's copy has only in-frame clones and leaves some out. Among roughly 340,000 clones listed, roughly 14% were seen once. General observations from the study: Type 1 diabetes patients had TCRB CDR3s that were shorter (moderately but significantly so) in all four CD4+ subsets.

The specimen was naive CD4+ T cells from blood. The receptor comes from a woman aged 18-30 years with type 1 diabetes. The chain links TRBV7-9 to TRBJ2-1; perhaps TRBD2 as D (6 bases). The CDR3, as DNA: TGTGCCAGCAGCCCTGCCGGGACTCCCCTCTTC. It is translated as CASSPAGTPLF.